The 30 T cell receptor beta chains reported below all come from one sample, sequenced in a study of T cells in Graves' hyperthyroidism and ophthalmopathy. TCR beta CDR3 regions were amplified from RNA. The TCR CDR3 first-round RT-PCR relied on the HTBI primer set. Each CDR3 protein is one row after TCRdb ran MiXCR on the multiplex PCR reads. The sample lists roughly 500,000 distinct CDR3 sequences; over 35% were seen once. Sequenced: peripheral blood or thyroid tissue (not recorded which). All receptors derive from an adult woman with Graves' disease, either hyperthyroidism or ophthalmopathy (not recorded which).

Only a few counts were recorded for this clonotype. The chain recombines TRBV19 with TRBJ1-2; possible D gene TRBD1, 6 bases. V shed 8 bases and J shed 4 bases, with 17 bases lying between them. The CDR3 is 14 amino acids. Germline CDR1 and CDR2: LNHDA and SQIVND (reference sequence). This CDR3 reads CASGTQGRVYGYTF. The CDR3 region has the DNA TGTGCCAGTGGTACGCAGGGGCGCGTCTATGGCTACACCTTC.

This chain connects TRBV2 to TRBJ2-5; D might be TRBD1 (5 bases). Germline values: CDR1 SNHLY, CDR2 FYNNEI. The CDR3 has 13 residues. V shed 7 bases and J shed 9 bases, with 18 bases lying between them. This CDR3 reads CASNPGSNQPQYF. CDR3 DNA sequence: TGTGCCAGCAATCCAGGGTCTAATCAGCCCCAGTACTTC.

V is TRBV2 and J is TRBJ2-2, with 9 bases identical to TRBD1. The germline CDR1 and CDR2 sequences are SNHLY and FYNNEI. This CDR3 is 15 amino acids long. Losses at the gene ends were 7 bases for V and 7 bases for J; bases not matched to a gene: 10. CDR3 protein: CASKPTGGRSGELFF. The CDR3 nucleotides read TGTGCCAGCAAGCCGACAGGGGGACGGAGCGGGGAGCTGTTTTTT.

This clonotype has at least ten counts. The chain carries TRBV14 and TRBJ2-5; TRBD2 agrees at 9 bases. With 4 bases clipped from V and 2 bases from J, the junction kept 5 bases outside the gene matches. Germline V lookup: CDR1 SGHDN, CDR2 FVKESK. The CDR3 is made up of 15 amino acids. DNA for the CDR3: TGTGCCAGCAGCCGAGTAGCGGGAGCGCAAGAGACCCAGTACTTC. Protein: CASSRVAGAQETQYF.

This clonotype appeared many times. The chain joins TRBV5-1 to TRBJ2-2; no clear D gene. CDR3 length: 11 residues. The germline V and J ends were trimmed by 0 bases and 6 bases, with 0 bases remaining between them. Germline CDR1 reads SGHRS; CDR2 reads YFSETQ. This CDR3 reads CASSLAGELFF. The CDR3 coding sequence is TGCGCCAGCAGCTTGGCCGGGGAGCTGTTTTTT.

The rearrangement joins TRBV29-1 to TRBJ2-5; no clear D gene. The CDR3 runs to 13 residues. Germline V lookup: CDR1 SQVTM, CDR2 ANQGSEA. V was shortened by 7 bases and J by 11 bases, with 23 bases between the two germline ends. As DNA, the CDR3 is TGCAGCGCCCAGCCGGACGTCCTCCCCGCGCAGTACTTC. Residues: CSAQPDVLPAQYF.

This clonotype was counted ten times or more. The CDR3 reads CASSFDLSGATYEQYF. The CDR3 coding sequence is TGTGCCAGCAGTTTCGACCTTTCAGGGGCCACCTACGAGCAGTACTTC. The rearrangement uses TRBV6-6 and TRBJ2-7, with a weak D call TRBD1 (6 bases). V gave up 4 bases and J gave up 2 bases, with 18 bases separating them. The germline V gene encodes CDR1 MNHNY and CDR2 SVGAGI (reference sequence). The CDR3 loop spans 16 amino acids.

This clonotype was counted a few times. The CDR3 bases are TGTGCCAGCAGTCGACAGGCTGGGGGCCAGCCCCAGCATTTT. Its protein product is CASSRQAGGQPQHF. The chain carries TRBV6-5 and TRBJ1-5, with a weak D call TRBD1 (6 bases). CDR3 length: 14 residues. The V end lost 5 bases, the J end lost 7 bases, and 15 bases lay between the germline ends. The germline V gene has CDR1 MNHEY and CDR2 SVGAGI.

The chain has TRBV2 and TRBJ1-4; D might be TRBD1 (6 bases). From germline, CDR1 is SNHLY and CDR2 FYNNEI. Trimming cost V 6 bases and J 6 bases, with 17 bases left between them. CDR3 length: 15 residues. The CDR3, as DNA: TGTGCCAGCAGGTCCAACAGGGAGAGTGATGAAAAACTGTTTTTT. This gives the protein CASRSNRESDEKLFF.

V and J are TRBV7-9 and TRBJ1-4; possibly TRBD1 for D (6 bases). Trimming removed 5 bases at V and 7 bases at J, with 14 bases between. The germline V gene encodes CDR1 SEHNR and CDR2 FQNEAQ (reference sequence). The CDR3 is made up of 14 amino acids. The CDR3 nucleotides are TGTGCCAGCAGCCTACAGGGTTTGTCTGAAAAACTGTTTTTT. It codes for CASSLQGLSEKLFF. Complete variable domain (other parts from reference TRBV7-9 and TRBJ1-4): DTGVSQNPRHKITKRGQNVTFRCDPISEHNRLYWYRQTLGQGPEFLTYFQNEAQLEKSRLLSDRFSAERPKGSFSTLEIQRTEQGDSAMYLCASSLQGLSEKLFFGSGTQLSVL.

This chain links TRBV7-1 with TRBJ2-2, with 12 positions matching TRBD2. TRBV7-1 falls under the ORF class, with uncertain function. The length of the CDR3 is 17 residues. With V trimmed by 2 bases and J by 6 bases, 7 bases remained unmatched. CDR3 coding DNA: TGTGCCAGCAGCTCAAAAGGACTAGCGGGATTGGCCGGGGAGCTGTTTTTT. The encoded protein is CASSSKGLAGLAGELFF.

The gene calls are TRBV7-2 and TRBJ1-6; 7 nucleotides agree with TRBD1. The CDR3 is made up of 14 amino acids. V lost 3 bases and J lost 10; bases outside the gene matches: 6. The germline gives CDR1 SGHTA, CDR2 FQGNSA. CDR3: CASSLSQGSSPLHF. In nucleotides, the CDR3 is TGTGCCAGCAGCTTGTCACAGGGGAGCTCACCCCTCCACTTT.

This clonotype was seen a few times. The chain employs TRBV11-1 and TRBJ2-3; D remains unclear. CDR1 and CDR2 (germline): SGHAT, FQDESV (reference sequence). The CDR3 covers 14 residues. The V and J ends lost 5 bases and 3 bases respectively, with 12 bases between them. The CDR3: CASSPDPGTDTQYF. The CDR3, as DNA: TGTGCCAGCAGCCCCGACCCGGGTACAGATACGCAGTATTTT.

This clonotype was seen many times. V and J are TRBV20-1 and TRBJ2-5; D unresolved. With 3 bases removed from V and 2 bases from J, the gap between germline ends came to 13 bases. The CDR3 has 14 amino acids. Germline CDR1 is DFQATT and CDR2 is SNEGSKA (reference sequence). The CDR3 DNA sequence: TGCAGTGCTAGTCCTGGATGGCCGCAAGAGACCCAGTACTTC. Its protein product is CSASPGWPQETQYF.

This clonotype was observed a few times. The chain recombines TRBV10-3 with TRBJ2-7, with 10 bases lining up with TRBD2. CDR3 length equals 15 residues. The V segment lost 4 bases and the J segment 5 bases; nucleotides outside the gene matches: 8. Germline CDR1 and CDR2: ENHRY and SYGVKD. CDR3 residues: CAISGLAGDLHEQYF. The CDR3 bases are TGTGCCATCAGTGGTCTAGCGGGGGACCTGCACGAGCAGTACTTC.

This chain links TRBV29-1 with TRBJ2-7; D remains unclear. V gave up 8 bases and J gave up 1 base, with 15 bases separating them. In germline, CDR1 is SQVTM, CDR2 ANQGSEA. This CDR3 has 13 residues. This CDR3 reads CSCSLPLSYEQYF. The CDR3 nucleotides are TGCAGCTGCAGTCTGCCTTTGTCCTACGAGCAGTACTTC.

This clonotype was counted ten times or more. This sequence joins TRBV20-1 and TRBJ1-5; TRBD1 might be the D (6 bases). The germline V and J ends were trimmed by 6 bases and 3 bases, with 15 bases remaining between them. CDR1 is DFQATT, CDR2 SNEGSKA, per germline (reference sequence). This CDR3 is built from 14 residues. Here the CDR3 reads CSARRGLTNQPQHF. In nucleotides, the CDR3 is TGCAGTGCAAGACGGGGGCTCACCAATCAGCCCCAGCATTTT.

The rearrangement joins TRBV5-4 to TRBJ1-5; TRBD1 might be the D (6 bases). CDR1 is SGHNT and CDR2 is YYREEE in the germline V gene (reference sequence). CDR3 length: 18 residues. V was trimmed by 5 bases and J by 6 bases, leaving 27 bases between them. CDR3 nucleotide sequence: TGTGCCAGCAGTTACGTGCGGGGGGCCTCAGGGTTTCGTCAGCCCCAGCATTTT. Translation: CASSYVRGASGFRQPQHF.

This clonotype was detected many times. The V gene is TRBV9, the J gene TRBJ2-2; the D gene is possibly TRBD2 (6 bases). The length of the CDR3 is 16 residues. Germline CDR1 is SGDLS and CDR2 is YYNGEE. Between the trimmed V and J ends, which lost 4 bases and 4 bases, there was a span of 17 bases. Here the CDR3 DNA reads TGTGCCAGCAGCCCTAGCTGGGAGCGGGTCACCGGGGAGCTGTTTTTT. Its translation is CASSPSWERVTGELFF.

This chain connects TRBV11-2 to TRBJ1-2, with 11 bases aligning to TRBD1. Germline V gives CDR1 SGHAT, CDR2 FQNNGV. The CDR3 consists of 15 residues. J gave up 8 bases and V 6 bases, and 11 bases lay outside the gene matches. In DNA, the CDR3 is TGTGCCAGCAGACCACCGGACAGGGGGCATCGGGGCTACACCTTC. Protein product: CASRPPDRGHRGYTF.

In its sample, this clonotype was seen many times. The rearrangement links TRBV5-6 to TRBJ2-5; D not certain. Trimming took off 3 bases at V and 1 base at J, with 10 bases between the two ends. Germline CDR1 and CDR2: SGHDT and YYEEEE. The CDR3 totals 14 residues. CDR3 in amino acids: CASSSARGQETQYF. Here the CDR3 DNA reads TGTGCCAGCAGCTCGGCCAGAGGCCAAGAGACCCAGTACTTC.

The chain couples TRBV7-9 to TRBJ2-7; D unclear. Trimming pared 6 bases from V and 0 bases from J, leaving 15 bases between. CDR1 is SEHNR and CDR2 is FQNEAQ in the germline V gene (reference sequence). The CDR3 is made up of 15 amino acids. The DNA for the CDR3 is TGTGCCAGCAGTTTTCTAGGCAAAAGCTCCTACGAGCAGTACTTC. Translating gives CASSFLGKSSYEQYF.

This clonotype showed up many times. The chain couples TRBV9 to TRBJ1-6; D uncertain. Germline CDR1 is SGDLS and CDR2 is YYNGEE. V dropped 2 bases and J dropped 6 bases, with 9 bases sitting between them. The CDR3 spans 14 residues. DNA of the CDR3: TGTGCCAGCAGCGTGGGAACGTCTAATTCACCCCTCCACTTT. The encoded protein is CASSVGTSNSPLHF.

This chain connects TRBV20-1 to TRBJ2-5, with a possible D match to TRBD1 (5 bases). This CDR3 region has 14 residues. V was cut by 5 bases and J by 5 bases, with 18 bases left in between. Germline CDR1 and CDR2: DFQATT and SNEGSKA (reference sequence). CDR3 region: CSARAAGSRETQYF. As DNA, the CDR3 is TGCAGTGCTCGAGCCGCAGGGTCGAGGGAGACCCAGTACTTC.

V usage is TRBV7-9 and J usage is TRBJ1-2; TRBD1 aligns across 7 bases. CDR3 size: 12 residues. Germline V gives CDR1 SEHNR, CDR2 FQNEAQ (reference sequence). The J segment lost 6 bases and the V segment lost 11 bases, leaving 9 bases of the junction unmatched. The CDR3 nucleotides are TGTGCCCATAGCGCAGGGGGTGATGGCTACACCTTC. The encoded protein is CAHSAGGDGYTF.

This clonotype came up many times. The chain is built from TRBV5-4 and TRBJ2-5; 7 bases align to TRBD1. The CDR3 totals 16 residues. V was clipped by 0 bases and J by 5 bases; unmatched bases: 10. The germline V gene has CDR1 SGHNT and CDR2 YYREEE (reference sequence). The DNA for the CDR3 is TGTGCCAGCAGCTTGGGAACAACAGGGGAATGGGAGACCCAGTACTTC. It encodes CASSLGTTGEWETQYF.

V gene TRBV19 combines with J gene TRBJ1-2; 10 positions match TRBD1. Germline-derived CDR1 and CDR2 are LNHDA and SQIVND (reference sequence). Losses at the gene ends were 9 bases for V and 5 bases for J; bases not matched to a gene: 9. The CDR3 has 14 residues. The CDR3 DNA follows: TGTGCCAGCACCGGGACAGGGGCTCGGTATGGCTACACCTTC. Translating it yields CASTGTGARYGYTF. Using reference TRBV19 and TRBJ1-2 for the parts outside the CDR3, the full variable domain is DGGITQSPKYLFRKEGQNVTLSCEQNLNHDAMYWYRQDPGQGLRLIYYSQIVNDFQKGDIAEGYSVSREKKESFPLTVTSAQKNPTAFYLCASTGTGARYGYTFGSGTRLTVV.

V is TRBV9 and J is TRBJ2-7, with a tentative D call TRBD1 (6 bases). Germline values: CDR1 SGDLS, CDR2 YYNGEE. Trimming took off 3 bases at V and 1 base at J, with 11 bases between the two ends. The CDR3 consists of 14 residues. CDR3 sequence: CASSAGTPSYEQYF. CDR3 bases: TGTGCCAGCAGCGCCGGGACACCTTCCTACGAGCAGTACTTC.

This clonotype was detected only a few times. This chain uses TRBV15 with TRBJ2-6; no clear D gene. Germline V CDR1 and CDR2: LNHNV, YYDKDF (reference sequence). Trimming removed 7 bases at V and 0 bases at J, with 13 bases between. The CDR3 is 16 residues long. The DNA for the CDR3 is TGTGCCACCATGGGCAGAACCGACTCTGGGGCCAACGTCCTGACTTTC. Its translation is CATMGRTDSGANVLTF.

J is TRBJ2-5 and V is TRBV20-1, with D tentatively TRBD2 (6 bases). V was clipped by 6 bases and J by 4 bases, with 21 bases between them. Germline assignment: CDR1 DFQATT and CDR2 SNEGSKA (reference sequence). This CDR3 is 15 amino acids long. The CDR3 DNA sequence: TGCAGTGCCACGAAACGCGGGACCGGGCGAGAGACCCAGTACTTC. This encodes CSATKRGTGRETQYF.